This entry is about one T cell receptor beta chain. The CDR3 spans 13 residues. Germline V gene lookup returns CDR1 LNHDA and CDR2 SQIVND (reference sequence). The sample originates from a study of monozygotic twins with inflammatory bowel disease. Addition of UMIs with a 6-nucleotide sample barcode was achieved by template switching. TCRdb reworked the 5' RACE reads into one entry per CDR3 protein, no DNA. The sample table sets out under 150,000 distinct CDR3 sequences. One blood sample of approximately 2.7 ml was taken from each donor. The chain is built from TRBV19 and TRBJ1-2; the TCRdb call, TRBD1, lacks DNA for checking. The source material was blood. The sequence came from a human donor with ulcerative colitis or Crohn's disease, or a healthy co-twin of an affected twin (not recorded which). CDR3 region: CASTADRTYGYTF.